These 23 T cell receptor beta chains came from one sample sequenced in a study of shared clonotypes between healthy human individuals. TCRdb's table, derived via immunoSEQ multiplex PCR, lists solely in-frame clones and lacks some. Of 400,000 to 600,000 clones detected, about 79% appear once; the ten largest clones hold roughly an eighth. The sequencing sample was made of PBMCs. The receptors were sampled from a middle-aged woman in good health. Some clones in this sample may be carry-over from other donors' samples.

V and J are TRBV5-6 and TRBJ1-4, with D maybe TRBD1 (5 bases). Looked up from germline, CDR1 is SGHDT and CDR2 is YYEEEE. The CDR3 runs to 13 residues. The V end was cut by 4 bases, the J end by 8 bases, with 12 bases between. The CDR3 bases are TGTGCCAGCAGCAGGACAATGGGAGAAAAACTGTTTTTT. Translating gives CASSRTMGEKLFF.

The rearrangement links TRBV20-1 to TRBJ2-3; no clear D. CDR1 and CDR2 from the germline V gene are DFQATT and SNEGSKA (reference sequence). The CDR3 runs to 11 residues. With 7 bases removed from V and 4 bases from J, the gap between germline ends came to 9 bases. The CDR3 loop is CSVLVPDTQYF. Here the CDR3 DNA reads TGCAGTGTTTTGGTCCCAGATACGCAGTATTTT.

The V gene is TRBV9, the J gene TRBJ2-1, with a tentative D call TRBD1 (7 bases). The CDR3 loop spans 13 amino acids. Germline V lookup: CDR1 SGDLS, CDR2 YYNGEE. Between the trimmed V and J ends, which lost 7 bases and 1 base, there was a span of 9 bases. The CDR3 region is CASQGGSYNEQFF. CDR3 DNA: TGTGCCAGCCAGGGGGGTTCCTACAATGAGCAGTTCTTC.

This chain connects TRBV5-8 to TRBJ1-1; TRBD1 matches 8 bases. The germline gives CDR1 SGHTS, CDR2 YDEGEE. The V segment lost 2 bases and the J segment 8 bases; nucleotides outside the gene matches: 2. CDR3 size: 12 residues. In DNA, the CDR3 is TGTGCCAGCAGCTTTGGACAGGGAGAAGCTTTCTTT. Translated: CASSFGQGEAFF.

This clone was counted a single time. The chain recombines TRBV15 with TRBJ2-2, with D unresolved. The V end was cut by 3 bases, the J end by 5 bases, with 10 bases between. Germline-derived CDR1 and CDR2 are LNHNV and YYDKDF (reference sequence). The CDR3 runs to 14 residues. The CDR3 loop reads CATSSGLFTGELFF. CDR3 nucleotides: TGTGCCACCAGCAGCGGGTTATTTACCGGGGAGCTGTTTTTT.

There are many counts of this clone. CDR3 sequence (DNA): TGTGCCAGCAGTGAGACCGGGGGGAAAAACGAGCAGTACTTC. The encoded protein is CASSETGGKNEQYF. This chain joins TRBV6-1 and TRBJ2-7; 7 bases agree with TRBD2. The germline V gene has CDR1 MNHNS and CDR2 SASEGT. This CDR3 contains 14 residues. Trimming at V came to 3 bases and at J to 5 bases, leaving 7 bases not matched to a gene.

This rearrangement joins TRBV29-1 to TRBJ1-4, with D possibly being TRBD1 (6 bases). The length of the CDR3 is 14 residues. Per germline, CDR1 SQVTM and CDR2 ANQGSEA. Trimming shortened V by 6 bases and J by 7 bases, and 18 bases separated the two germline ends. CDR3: CSVQGGWIGEKLFF. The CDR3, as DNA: TGCAGCGTCCAAGGGGGGTGGATAGGTGAAAAACTGTTTTTT.

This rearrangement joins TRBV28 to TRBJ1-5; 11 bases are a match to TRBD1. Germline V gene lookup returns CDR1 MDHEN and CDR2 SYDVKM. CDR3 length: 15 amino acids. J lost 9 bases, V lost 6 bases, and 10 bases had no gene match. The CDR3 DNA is TGTGCCAGCAGAGAACGGACAGGGGGCCGGGTGCCCCAGCATTTT. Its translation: CASRERTGGRVPQHF. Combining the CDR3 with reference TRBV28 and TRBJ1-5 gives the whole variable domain DVKVTQSSRYLVKRTGEKVFLECVQDMDHENMFWYRQDPGLGLRLIYFSYDVKMKEKGDIPEGYSVSREKKERFSLILESASTNQTSMYLCASRERTGGRVPQHFGDGTRLSIL.

The CDR3 DNA reads as TGCGCCAGCAGGGAATCTGGGGCCAACGTCCTGACTTTC. It encodes CASRESGANVLTF. The V and J genes are TRBV5-1 and TRBJ2-6, with D unresolved. Germline V CDR1 and CDR2: SGHRS, YFSETQ. Deletions cut 5 bases from V and 1 base from J, with 4 bases between. The CDR3 is made up of 13 amino acids.

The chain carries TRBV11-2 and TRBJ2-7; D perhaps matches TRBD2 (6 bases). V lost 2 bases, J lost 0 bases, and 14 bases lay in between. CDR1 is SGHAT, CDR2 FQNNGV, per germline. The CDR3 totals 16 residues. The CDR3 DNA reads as TGTGCCAGCAGCTTACTCGCGGGGACCCTCTCCTACGAGCAGTACTTC. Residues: CASSLLAGTLSYEQYF.

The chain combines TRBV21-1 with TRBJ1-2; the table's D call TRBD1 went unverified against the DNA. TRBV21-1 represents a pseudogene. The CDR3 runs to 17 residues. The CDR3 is CASSKGQGKNSYYGYTF. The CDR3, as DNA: TGTGCCAGCAGCAAAGGACAGGGTAAGAACTCTTACTATGGCTACACCTTC.

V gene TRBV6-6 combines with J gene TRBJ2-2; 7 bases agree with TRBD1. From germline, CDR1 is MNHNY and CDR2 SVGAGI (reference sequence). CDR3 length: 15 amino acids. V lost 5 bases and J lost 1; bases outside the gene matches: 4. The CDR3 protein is CASSQRQGNTGELFF. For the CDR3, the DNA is TGTGCCAGCAGTCAACGACAGGGGAACACCGGGGAGCTGTTTTTT.

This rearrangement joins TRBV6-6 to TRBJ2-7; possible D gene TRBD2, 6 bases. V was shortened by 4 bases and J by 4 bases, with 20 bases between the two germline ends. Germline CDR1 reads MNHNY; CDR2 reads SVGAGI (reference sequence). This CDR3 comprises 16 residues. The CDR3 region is CASSSPPRRGKYEQYF. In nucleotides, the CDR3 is TGTGCCAGCAGTTCCCCCCCTAGGCGGGGAAAATACGAGCAGTACTTC.

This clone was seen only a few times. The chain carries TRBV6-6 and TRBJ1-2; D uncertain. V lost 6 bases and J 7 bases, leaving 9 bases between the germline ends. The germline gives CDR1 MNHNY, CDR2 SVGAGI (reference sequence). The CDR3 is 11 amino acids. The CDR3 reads CASRKDGGYTF. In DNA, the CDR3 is TGTGCCAGCAGAAAGGACGGTGGCTACACCTTC.

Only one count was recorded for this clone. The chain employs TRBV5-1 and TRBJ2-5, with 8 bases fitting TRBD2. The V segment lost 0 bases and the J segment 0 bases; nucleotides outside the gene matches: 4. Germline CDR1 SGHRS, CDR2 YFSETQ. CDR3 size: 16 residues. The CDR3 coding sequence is TGCGCCAGCAGCTTGGGGCTAGCGGGCTACCAAGAGACCCAGTACTTC. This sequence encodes CASSLGLAGYQETQYF.

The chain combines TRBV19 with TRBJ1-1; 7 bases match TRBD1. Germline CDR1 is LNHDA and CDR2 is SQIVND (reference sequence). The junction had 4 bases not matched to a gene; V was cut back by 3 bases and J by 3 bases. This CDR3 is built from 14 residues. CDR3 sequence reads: CASSIDRVYTEAFF. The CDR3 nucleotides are TGTGCCAGTAGTATCGACAGGGTGTACACTGAAGCTTTCTTT.

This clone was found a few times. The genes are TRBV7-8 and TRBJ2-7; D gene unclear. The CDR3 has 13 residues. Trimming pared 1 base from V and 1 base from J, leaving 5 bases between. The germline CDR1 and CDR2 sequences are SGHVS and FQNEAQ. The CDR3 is CASSLVSSYEQYF. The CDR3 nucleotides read TGTGCCAGCAGCTTAGTCAGTTCCTACGAGCAGTACTTC. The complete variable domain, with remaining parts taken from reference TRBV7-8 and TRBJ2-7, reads GAGVSQSPRYKVAKRGQDVALRCDPISGHVSLFWYQQALGQGPEFLTYFQNEAQLDKSGLPSDRFFAERPEGSVSTLKIQRTQQEDSAVYLCASSLVSSYEQYFGPGTRLTVT.

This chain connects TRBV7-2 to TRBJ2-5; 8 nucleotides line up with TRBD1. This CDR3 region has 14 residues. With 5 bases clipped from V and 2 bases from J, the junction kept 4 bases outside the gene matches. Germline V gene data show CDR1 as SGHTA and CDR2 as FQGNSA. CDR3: CASSRDRTQETQYF. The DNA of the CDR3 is TGTGCCAGCAGCCGGGACAGGACACAAGAGACCCAGTACTTC.

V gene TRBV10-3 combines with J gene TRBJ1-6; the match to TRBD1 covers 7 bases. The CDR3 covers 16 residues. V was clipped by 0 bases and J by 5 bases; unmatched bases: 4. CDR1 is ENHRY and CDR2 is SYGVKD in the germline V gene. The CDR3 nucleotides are TGTGCCATCAGTGAGTCGAGGGGGCTTGATAATTCACCCCTCCACTTT. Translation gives CAISESRGLDNSPLHF.

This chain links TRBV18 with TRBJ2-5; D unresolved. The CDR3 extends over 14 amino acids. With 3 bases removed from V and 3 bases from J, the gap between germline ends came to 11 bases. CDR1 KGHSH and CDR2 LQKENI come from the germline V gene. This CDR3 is CASSPPGQKETQYF. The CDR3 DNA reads TGTGCCAGCTCACCGCCGGGCCAAAAAGAGACCCAGTACTTC.

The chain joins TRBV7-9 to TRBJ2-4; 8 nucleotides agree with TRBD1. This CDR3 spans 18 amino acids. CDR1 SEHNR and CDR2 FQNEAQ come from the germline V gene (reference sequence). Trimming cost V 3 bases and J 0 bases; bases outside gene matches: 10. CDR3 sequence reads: CASSLTGDFPLAKNIQYF. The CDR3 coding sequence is TGTGCCAGCAGCTTGACAGGGGACTTTCCTTTAGCCAAAAACATTCAGTACTTC. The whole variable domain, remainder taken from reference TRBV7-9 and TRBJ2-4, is DTGVSQNPRHKITKRGQNVTFRCDPISEHNRLYWYRQTLGQGPEFLTYFQNEAQLEKSRLLSDRFSAERPKGSFSTLEIQRTEQGDSAMYLCASSLTGDFPLAKNIQYFGAGTRLSVL.

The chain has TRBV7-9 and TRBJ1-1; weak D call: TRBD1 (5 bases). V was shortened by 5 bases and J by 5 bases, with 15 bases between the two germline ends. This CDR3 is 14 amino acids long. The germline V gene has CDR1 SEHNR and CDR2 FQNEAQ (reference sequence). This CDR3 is CASSPALGGTEAFF. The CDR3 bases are TGTGCCAGCAGCCCGGCTCTGGGGGGGACTGAAGCTTTCTTT.

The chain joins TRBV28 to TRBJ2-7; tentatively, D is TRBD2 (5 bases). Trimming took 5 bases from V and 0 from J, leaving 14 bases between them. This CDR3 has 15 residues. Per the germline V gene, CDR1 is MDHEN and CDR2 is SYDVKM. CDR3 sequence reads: CASSEGGTISYEQYF. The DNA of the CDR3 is TGTGCCAGCAGTGAGGGCGGAACGATCTCCTACGAGCAGTACTTC.